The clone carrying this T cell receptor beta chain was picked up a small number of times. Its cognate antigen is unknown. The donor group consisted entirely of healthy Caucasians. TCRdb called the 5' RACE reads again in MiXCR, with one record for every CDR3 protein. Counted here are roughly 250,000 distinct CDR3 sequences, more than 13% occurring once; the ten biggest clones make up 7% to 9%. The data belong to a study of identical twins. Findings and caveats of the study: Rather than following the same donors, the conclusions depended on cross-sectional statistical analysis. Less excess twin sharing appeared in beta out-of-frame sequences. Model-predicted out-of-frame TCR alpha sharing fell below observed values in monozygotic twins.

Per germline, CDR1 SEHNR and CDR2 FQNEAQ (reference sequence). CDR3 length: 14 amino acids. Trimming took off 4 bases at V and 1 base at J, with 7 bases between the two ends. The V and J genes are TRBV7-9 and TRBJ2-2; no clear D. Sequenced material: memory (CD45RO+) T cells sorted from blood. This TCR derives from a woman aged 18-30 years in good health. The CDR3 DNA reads TGTGCCAGCAGCTCGATGGTGAACACCGGGGAGCTGTTTTTT. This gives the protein CASSSMVNTGELFF.